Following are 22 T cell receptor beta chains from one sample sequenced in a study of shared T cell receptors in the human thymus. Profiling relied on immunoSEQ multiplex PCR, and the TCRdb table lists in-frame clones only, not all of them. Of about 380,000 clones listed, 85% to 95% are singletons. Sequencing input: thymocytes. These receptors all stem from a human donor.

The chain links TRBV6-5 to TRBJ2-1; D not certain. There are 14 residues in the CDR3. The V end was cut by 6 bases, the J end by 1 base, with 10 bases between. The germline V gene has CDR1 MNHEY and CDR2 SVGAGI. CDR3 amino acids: CASRPRRSYNEQFF. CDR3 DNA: TGTGCCAGCAGACCCAGGCGGTCCTACAATGAGCAGTTCTTC.

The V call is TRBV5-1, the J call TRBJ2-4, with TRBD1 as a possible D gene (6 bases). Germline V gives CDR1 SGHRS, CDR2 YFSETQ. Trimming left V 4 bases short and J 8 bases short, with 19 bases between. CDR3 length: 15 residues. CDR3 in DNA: TGCGCCAGCAGCGGGTTGGGGGCAGGGACGGACATTCAGTACTTC. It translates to CASSGLGAGTDIQYF.

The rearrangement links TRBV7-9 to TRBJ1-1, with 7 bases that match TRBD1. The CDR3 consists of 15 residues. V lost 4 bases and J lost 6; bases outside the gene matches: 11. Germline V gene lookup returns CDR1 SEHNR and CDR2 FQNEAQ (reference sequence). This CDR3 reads CASSSPDRVLAEAFF. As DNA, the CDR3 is TGTGCCAGCAGCTCCCCAGACAGGGTATTGGCTGAAGCTTTCTTT.

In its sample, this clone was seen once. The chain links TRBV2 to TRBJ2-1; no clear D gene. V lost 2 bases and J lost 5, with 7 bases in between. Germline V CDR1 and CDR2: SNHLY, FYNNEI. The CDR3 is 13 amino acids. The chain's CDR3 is CASSESTDNEQFF. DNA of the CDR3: TGTGCCAGCAGTGAATCGACCGACAATGAGCAGTTCTTC.

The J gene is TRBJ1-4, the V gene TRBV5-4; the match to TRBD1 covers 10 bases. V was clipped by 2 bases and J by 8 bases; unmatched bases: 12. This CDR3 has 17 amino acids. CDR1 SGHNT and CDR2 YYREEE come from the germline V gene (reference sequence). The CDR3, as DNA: TGTGCCAGCAGCTTAGCAGTGATAGGGACAGGGGTCGAAAAACTGTTTTTT. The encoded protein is CASSLAVIGTGVEKLFF.

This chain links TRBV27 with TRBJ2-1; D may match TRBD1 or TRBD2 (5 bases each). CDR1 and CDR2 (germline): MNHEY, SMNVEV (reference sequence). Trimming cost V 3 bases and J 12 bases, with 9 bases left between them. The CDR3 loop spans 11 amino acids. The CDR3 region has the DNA TGTGCCAGCAGTTTTGTAGGGACGCAGTTCTTC. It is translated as CASSFVGTQFF.

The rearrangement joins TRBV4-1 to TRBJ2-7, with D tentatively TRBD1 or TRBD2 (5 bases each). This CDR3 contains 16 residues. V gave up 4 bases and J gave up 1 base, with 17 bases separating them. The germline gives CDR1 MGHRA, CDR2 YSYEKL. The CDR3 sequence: CASSPEGPRASYEQYF. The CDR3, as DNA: TGCGCCAGCAGCCCCGAGGGGCCCCGCGCGTCCTACGAGCAGTACTTC.

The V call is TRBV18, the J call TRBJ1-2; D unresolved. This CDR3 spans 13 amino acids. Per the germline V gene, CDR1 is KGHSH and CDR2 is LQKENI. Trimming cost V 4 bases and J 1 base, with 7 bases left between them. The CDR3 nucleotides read TGTGCCAGCTCACACACAGTTAACTATGGCTACACCTTC. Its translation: CASSHTVNYGYTF.

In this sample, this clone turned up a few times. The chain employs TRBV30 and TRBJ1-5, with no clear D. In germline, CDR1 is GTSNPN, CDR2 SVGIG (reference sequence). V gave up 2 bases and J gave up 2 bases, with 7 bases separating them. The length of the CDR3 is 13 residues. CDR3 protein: CAWSPGGNQPQHF. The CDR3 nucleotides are TGTGCCTGGAGTCCCGGGGGCAATCAGCCCCAGCATTTT.

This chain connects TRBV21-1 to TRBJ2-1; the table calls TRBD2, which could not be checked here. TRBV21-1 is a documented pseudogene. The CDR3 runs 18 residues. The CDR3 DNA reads TGTGCCAGCAATAACCCCCCCGGGCGCCTAGCGCTCACAAATGAGCAGTTCTTC. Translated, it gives CASNNPPGRLALTNEQFF.

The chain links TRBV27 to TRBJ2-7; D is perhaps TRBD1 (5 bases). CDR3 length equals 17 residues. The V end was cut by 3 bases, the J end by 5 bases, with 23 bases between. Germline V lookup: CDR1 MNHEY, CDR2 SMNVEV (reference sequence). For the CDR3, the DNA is TGTGCCAGCAGTTTTAATCGGACAACCCCTTGCCTCCACGAGCAGTACTTC. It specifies CASSFNRTTPCLHEQYF.

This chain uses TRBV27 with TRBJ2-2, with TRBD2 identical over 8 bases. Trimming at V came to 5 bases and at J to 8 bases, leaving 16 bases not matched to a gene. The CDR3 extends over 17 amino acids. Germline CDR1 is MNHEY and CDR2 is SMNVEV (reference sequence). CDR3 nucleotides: TGTGCCAGCAGTCCGGATACTAGCGGAGTCCTTGGGGGGGAGCTGTTTTTT. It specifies CASSPDTSGVLGGELFF.

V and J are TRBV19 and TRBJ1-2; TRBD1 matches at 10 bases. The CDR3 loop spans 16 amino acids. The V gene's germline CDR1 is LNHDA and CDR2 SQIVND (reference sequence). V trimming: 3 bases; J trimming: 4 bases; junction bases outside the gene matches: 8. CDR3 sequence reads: CASSINRDRGSYGYTF. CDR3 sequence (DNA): TGTGCCAGTAGTATCAATCGGGACAGGGGATCCTATGGCTACACCTTC.

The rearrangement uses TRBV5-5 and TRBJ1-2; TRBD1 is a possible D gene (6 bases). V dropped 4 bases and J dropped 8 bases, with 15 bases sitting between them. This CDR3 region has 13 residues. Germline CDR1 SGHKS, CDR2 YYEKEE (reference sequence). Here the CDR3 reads CASSRTVFGGYTF. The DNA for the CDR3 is TGTGCCAGCAGCCGGACAGTGTTTGGAGGCTACACCTTC.

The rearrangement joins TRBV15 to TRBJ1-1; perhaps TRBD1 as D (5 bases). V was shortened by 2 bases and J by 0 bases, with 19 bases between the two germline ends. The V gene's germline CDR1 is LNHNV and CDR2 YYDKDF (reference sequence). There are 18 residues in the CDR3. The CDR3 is CATSRPRGDGNMNTEAFF. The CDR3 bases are TGTGCCACCAGCAGACCGAGGGGAGACGGCAACATGAACACTGAAGCTTTCTTT. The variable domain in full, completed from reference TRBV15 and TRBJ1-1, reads DAMVIQNPRYQVTQFGKPVTLSCSQTLNHNVMYWYQQKSSQAPKLLFHYYDKDFNNEADTPDNFQSRRPNTSFCFLDIRSPGLGDTAMYLCATSRPRGDGNMNTEAFFGQGTRLTVV.

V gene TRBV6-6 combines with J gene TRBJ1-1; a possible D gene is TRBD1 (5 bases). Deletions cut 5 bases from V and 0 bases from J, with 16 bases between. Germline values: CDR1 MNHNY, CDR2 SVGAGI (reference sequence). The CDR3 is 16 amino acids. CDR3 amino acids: CASSRSGTNMNTEAFF. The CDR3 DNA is TGTGCCAGCAGTAGATCCGGGACCAACATGAACACTGAAGCTTTCTTT.

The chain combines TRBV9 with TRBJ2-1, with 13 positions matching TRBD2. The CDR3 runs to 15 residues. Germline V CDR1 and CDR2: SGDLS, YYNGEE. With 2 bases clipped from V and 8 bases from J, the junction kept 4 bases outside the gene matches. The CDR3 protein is CASSVRTSGSDEQFF. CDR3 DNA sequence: TGTGCCAGCAGCGTCCGGACTAGCGGGAGCGATGAGCAGTTCTTC.

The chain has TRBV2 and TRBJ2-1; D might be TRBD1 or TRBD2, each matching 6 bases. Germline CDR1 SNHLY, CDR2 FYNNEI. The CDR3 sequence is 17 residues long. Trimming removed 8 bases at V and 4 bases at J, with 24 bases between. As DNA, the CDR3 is TGTGCCAGCGGGGGGCTGGGCGCCTCGTCTCTTTACAATGAGCAGTTCTTC. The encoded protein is CASGGLGASSLYNEQFF.

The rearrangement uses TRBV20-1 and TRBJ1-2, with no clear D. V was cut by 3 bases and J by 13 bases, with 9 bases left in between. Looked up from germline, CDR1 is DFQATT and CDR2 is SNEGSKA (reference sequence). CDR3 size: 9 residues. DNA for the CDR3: TGCAGTGCTAGTAGGTCCGGCACCTTC. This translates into CSASRSGTF.

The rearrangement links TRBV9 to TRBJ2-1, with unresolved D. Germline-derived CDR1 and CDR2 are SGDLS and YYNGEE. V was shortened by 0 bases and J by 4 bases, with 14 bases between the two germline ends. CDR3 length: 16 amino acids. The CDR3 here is CASSVEGSRAYNEQFF. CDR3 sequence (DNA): TGTGCCAGCAGCGTAGAAGGTAGTAGGGCATACAATGAGCAGTTCTTC.

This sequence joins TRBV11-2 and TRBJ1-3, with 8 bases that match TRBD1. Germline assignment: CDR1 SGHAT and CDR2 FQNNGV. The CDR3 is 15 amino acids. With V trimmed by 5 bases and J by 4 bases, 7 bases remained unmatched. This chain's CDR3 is CASSAQGAPGNTIYF. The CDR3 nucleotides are TGTGCCAGCAGCGCCCAGGGGGCGCCAGGAAACACCATATATTTT.

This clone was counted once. CDR3 amino acids: CASSRQKSNQPQHF. CDR3 DNA: TGCGCCAGCAGCCGCCAGAAGAGCAATCAGCCCCAGCATTTT. The chain links TRBV4-3 to TRBJ1-5; no definite D call. Trimming removed 4 bases at V and 1 base at J, with 8 bases between. The CDR3 runs 14 residues. The germline V gene encodes CDR1 LGHNA and CDR2 YSLEER.